This is a list of T cell receptor beta chains from one sample in a study of blood T cell repertoires in COVID-19. The assay was immunoSEQ multiplex PCR, and TCRdb's table has in-frame clones only and misses some. The sample lists roughly 150,000 clones, about 80% seen once, with less than 7.5% in the top ten. Sequenced input: PBMCs or T cells enriched from blood (not recorded which). The receptor set was obtained from a woman between 45 and 60 years old who had recovered from COVID-19. CDR3s include the opening cysteine and the closing phenylalanine or tryptophan. The D gene is left open where the match is weak. Some rows mark clone size as missing; the rest say once, few, many or name a class of expanded clone.

V gene,clone size,J gene,D gene,CDR3 protein,CDR3 DNA
TRBV28,-,TRBJ1-2,-,CASSSRNYGYTF,TGTGCCAGCAGTTCCAGGAACTATGGCTACACCTTC
TRBV2,-,TRBJ1-5,TRBD1,CASSWGRGNQPQHF,TGTGCCAGCAGTTGGGGCAGGGGGAATCAGCCCCAGCATTTT
TRBV7-9,once,TRBJ1-2,-,CASSPTEIIYGYTF,TGTGCCAGCAGCCCAACAGAAATTATCTATGGCTACACCTTC
TRBV4-1,-,TRBJ2-7,-,CASSQEGRGDSDEQYF,TGCGCCAGCAGCCAAGAGGGCAGGGGGGATTCAGACGAGCAGTACTTC
TRBV7-9,-,TRBJ1-2,TRBD1,CASSLDRGLNGYTF,TGTGCCAGCAGCTTGGACAGGGGTTTGAATGGCTACACCTTC
TRBV7-9,few,TRBJ2-2,-,CASSSRAVEPTGELFF,TGTGCCAGCAGCTCTCGCGCGGTGGAACCCACCGGGGAGCTGTTTTTT
TRBV10-1,-,TRBJ2-1,TRBD1,CASSGMTERTGGSYNEQFF,TGCGCCAGCAGCGGGATGACGGAGCGGACAGGGGGAAGCTACAATGAGCAGTTCTTC
TRBV2,-,TRBJ2-6,-,CASSEGQGGGIGANVLTF,TGTGCCAGCAGTGAAGGGCAGGGAGGCGGTATTGGGGCCAACGTCCTGACTTTC
TRBV24-1,few,TRBJ2-3,-,CATSVPPGDTQYF,TGTGCCACCAGTGTCCCTCCAGGAGATACGCAGTATTTT
TRBV3-1/TRBV3-2,-,TRBJ2-3,-,CASSQGGYDADTQYF,TGTGCCAGCAGCCAAGGAGGCTACGACGCAGATACGCAGTATTTT
TRBV6-5,-,TRBJ1-1,-,CASSKQGDTEAFF,TGTGCCAGCAGTAAACAGGGCGATACTGAAGCTTTCTTT
TRBV6-5,-,TRBJ2-7,-,CASSLSRPPGEQYF,TGTGCCAGCAGCTTAAGCCGGCCACCAGGCGAGCAGTACTTC
TRBV7-7,-,TRBJ2-2,-,CASSLGSGAGELFF,TGTGCCAGCAGCTTAGGTTCCGGAGCCGGGGAGCTGTTTTTT
TRBV5-4,-,TRBJ1-4,-,CASSIQGRTNEKLFF,TGTGCCAGCAGCATACAGGGCCGAACTAATGAAAAACTGTTTTTT
TRBV11-2,-,TRBJ2-5,TRBD2,CASSLGGVETQYF,TGTGCCAGCAGCTTGGGGGGGGTAGAGACCCAGTACTTC
TRBV19,-,TRBJ1-1,TRBD1,CASTNRGITEAFF,TGTGCCAGTACAAACAGGGGGATCACTGAAGCTTTCTTT
TRBV2,-,TRBJ1-2,TRBD1,CASSSQGDYGYTF,TGTGCCAGCAGCTCACAGGGGGACTATGGCTACACCTTC
TRBV6-5,-,TRBJ2-7,TRBD1,CASSYRGQGSYEQYF,TGTGCCAGCAGTTACAGGGGACAGGGGAGCTACGAGCAGTACTTC
TRBV11-1,-,TRBJ1-2,-,CASSLQGVDGYTF,TGTGCCAGCAGCTTACAAGGGGTGGATGGCTACACCTTC
TRBV9,once,TRBJ2-3,TRBD2,CASSESGVTDTQYF,TGTGCCAGCAGCGAAAGCGGGGTCACAGATACGCAGTATTTT
TRBV7-3,-,TRBJ2-5,-,CASSRDMRETQYF,TGTGCCAGCAGCCGGGACATGAGGGAGACCCAGTACTTC
TRBV6-4,-,TRBJ2-3,-,CASSEQMGTDTQYF,TGTGCCAGCAGTGAACAAATGGGCACAGATACGCAGTATTTT
TRBV21-1,-,TRBJ1-1,-,CASSKPPGTDNTEAFF,TGTGCCAGCAGCAAACCTCCCGGGACAGATAACACTGAAGCTTTCTTT
TRBV11-2,few,TRBJ2-1,TRBD1,CASRGQGSYEQFF,TGTGCCAGCAGAGGACAGGGATCTTATGAGCAGTTCTTC
TRBV6-6,-,TRBJ2-7,-,CASSYSQGGGGYEQYF,TGTGCCAGCAGTTACTCACAGGGAGGGGGAGGCTACGAGCAGTACTTC
TRBV29-1,-,TRBJ2-3,-,CSVVPVGADTQYF,TGCAGCGTTGTACCGGTCGGGGCAGATACGCAGTATTTT
TRBV14,once,TRBJ1-6,-,CASSQDRATLHF,TGTGCCAGCAGCCAAGACAGGGCCACCCTCCACTTT
TRBV19,-,TRBJ2-2,-,CASSPRGRGELFF,TGTGCCAGTAGCCCCAGGGGACGGGGGGAGCTGTTTTTT
TRBV5-8,-,TRBJ1-2,-,CASSPGGHYGYTF,TGTGCCAGCAGCCCGGGCGGGCACTATGGCTACACCTTC
TRBV4-1,-,TRBJ1-3,TRBD1,CASSRGQAIGNTIYF,TGCGCCAGCAGCCGGGGACAGGCCATAGGAAACACCATATATTTT
TRBV10-3,once,TRBJ2-2,-,CAIRGGGGPGELFF,TGTGCCATCAGGGGGGGCGGGGGCCCCGGGGAGCTGTTTTTT
TRBV19,-,TRBJ1-2,-,CASSLSGPAGYGYTF,TGTGCCAGTAGTCTTTCCGGCCCAGCGGGCTATGGCTACACCTTC
TRBV2,-,TRBJ2-7,-,CASSRSVEQYF,TGTGCCAGCAGTCGGTCGGTCGAGCAGTACTTC
TRBV15,-,TRBJ2-7,-,CATSRGQDFYEQYF,TGTGCCACCAGCAGAGGACAGGATTTTTACGAGCAGTACTTC
TRBV20-1,-,TRBJ2-1,-,CSASRGGYNEQFF,TGCAGTGCTAGTCGAGGAGGATACAATGAGCAGTTCTTC
TRBV10-2,-,TRBJ1-1,-,CASATGKNTEAFF,TGCGCCAGCGCAACAGGGAAGAACACTGAAGCTTTCTTT
TRBV7-9,-,TRBJ1-1,TRBD1,CASSLARDRVKDTEAFF,TGTGCCAGCAGCTTAGCGCGGGACAGGGTGAAGGACACTGAAGCTTTCTTT
TRBV15,once,TRBJ2-4,TRBD1,CATSTLRDRQNIQYF,TGTGCCACCAGCACCCTCCGGGACAGACAAAACATTCAGTACTTC
TRBV4-1,-,TRBJ1-4,-,CASSQDPTTTNEKLFF,TGCGCCAGCAGCCAAGATCCCACTACAACTAATGAAAAACTGTTTTTT
TRBV7-2,few,TRBJ1-6,-,CASSSGGGGRNSPLHF,TGTGCCAGCAGCTCCGGAGGGGGGGGCCGAAATTCACCCCTCCACTTT
TRBV28,-,TRBJ2-2,-,CASGQPRANTGELFF,TGTGCCAGCGGACAGCCGAGGGCCAACACCGGGGAGCTGTTTTTT
TRBV2,few,TRBJ1-4,TRBD1,CASTRAGGGGEKLFF,TGTGCCAGCACCCGGGCAGGGGGAGGTGGAGAAAAACTGTTTTTT
TRBV5-4,-,TRBJ1-4,TRBD1,CASSQGGSTNEKLFF,TGTGCCAGCAGCCAGGGGGGATCAACTAATGAAAAACTGTTTTTT
TRBV6-5,few,TRBJ2-2,-,CASSYVFSGELFF,TGTGCCAGCAGTTACGTTTTCTCCGGGGAGCTGTTTTTT
TRBV5-4,few,TRBJ1-2,-,CASSLAVGDIGGYTF,TGTGCCAGCAGCTTGGCCGTGGGGGACATTGGTGGCTACACCTTC
TRBV18,few,TRBJ2-5,-,CASSPGSEATQYF,TGTGCCAGCTCACCAGGGAGTGAGGCGACCCAGTACTTC
TRBV28,-,TRBJ1-1,-,CASGTTLYKAFF,TGTGCCAGCGGGACTACCCTATATAAAGCTTTCTTT
TRBV19,-,TRBJ2-3,TRBD2,CASSIDYGGAFTGTDTQYF,TGTGCCAGTAGTATAGATTACGGGGGGGCTTTCACGGGCACAGATACGCAGTATTTT
TRBV28,-,TRBJ1-5,-,CASSLSPSPQHF,TGTGCCAGCAGTTTATCCCCCTCGCCCCAGCATTTT